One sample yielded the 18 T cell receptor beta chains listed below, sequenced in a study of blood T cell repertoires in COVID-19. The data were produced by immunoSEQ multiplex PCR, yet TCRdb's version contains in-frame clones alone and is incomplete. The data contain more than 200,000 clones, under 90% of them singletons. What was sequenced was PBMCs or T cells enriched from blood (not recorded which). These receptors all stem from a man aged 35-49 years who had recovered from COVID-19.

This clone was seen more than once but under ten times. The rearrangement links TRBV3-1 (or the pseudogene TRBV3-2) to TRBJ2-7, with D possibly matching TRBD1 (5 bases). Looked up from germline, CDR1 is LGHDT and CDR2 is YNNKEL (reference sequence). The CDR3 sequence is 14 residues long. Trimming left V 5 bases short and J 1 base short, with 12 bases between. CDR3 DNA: TGTGCCAGCAGCTTAGGCAGGGTTTCCTACGAGCAGTACTTC. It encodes CASSLGRVSYEQYF.

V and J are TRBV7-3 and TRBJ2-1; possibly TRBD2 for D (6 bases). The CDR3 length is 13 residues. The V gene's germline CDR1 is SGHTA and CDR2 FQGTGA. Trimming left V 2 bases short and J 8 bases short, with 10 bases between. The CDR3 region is CASSLGGVDEQFF. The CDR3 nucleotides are TGTGCCAGCAGCTTAGGAGGGGTCGATGAGCAGTTCTTC.

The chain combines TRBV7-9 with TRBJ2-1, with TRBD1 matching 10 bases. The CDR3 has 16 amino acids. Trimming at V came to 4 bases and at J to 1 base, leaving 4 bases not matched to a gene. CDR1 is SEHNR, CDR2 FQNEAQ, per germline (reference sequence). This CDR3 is CASSSGQGYSYNEQFF. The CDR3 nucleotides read TGTGCCAGCAGCTCGGGACAGGGGTATTCCTACAATGAGCAGTTCTTC.

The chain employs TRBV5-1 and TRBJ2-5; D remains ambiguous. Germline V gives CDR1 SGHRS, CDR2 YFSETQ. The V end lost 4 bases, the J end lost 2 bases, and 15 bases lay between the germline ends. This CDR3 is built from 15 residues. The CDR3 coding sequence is TGCGCCAGCAGCCCCCAGTCTCGACAACAAGAGACCCAGTACTTC. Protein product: CASSPQSRQQETQYF.

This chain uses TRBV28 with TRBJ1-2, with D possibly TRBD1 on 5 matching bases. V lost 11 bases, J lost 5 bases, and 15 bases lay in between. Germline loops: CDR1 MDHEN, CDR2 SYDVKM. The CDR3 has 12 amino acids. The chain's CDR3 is CAYWGSLYGYTF. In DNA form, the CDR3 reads TGTGCCTATTGGGGCTCCCTTTATGGCTACACCTTC.

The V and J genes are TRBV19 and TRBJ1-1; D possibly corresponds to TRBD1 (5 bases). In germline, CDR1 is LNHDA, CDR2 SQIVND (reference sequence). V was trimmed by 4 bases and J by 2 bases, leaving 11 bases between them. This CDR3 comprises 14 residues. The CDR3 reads CASSTRQSNTEAFF. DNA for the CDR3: TGTGCCAGTAGTACCCGACAGTCTAACACTGAAGCTTTCTTT.

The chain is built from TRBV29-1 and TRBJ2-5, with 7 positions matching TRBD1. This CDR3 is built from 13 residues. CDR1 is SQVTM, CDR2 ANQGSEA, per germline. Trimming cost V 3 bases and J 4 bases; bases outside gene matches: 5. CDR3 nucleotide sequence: TGCAGCGTTGATCAAGGGGGCTCAGAGACCCAGTACTTC. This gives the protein CSVDQGGSETQYF. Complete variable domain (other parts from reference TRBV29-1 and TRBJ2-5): SAVISQKPSRDICQRGTSLTIQCQVDSQVTMMFWYRQQPGQSLTLIATANQGSEATYESGFVIDKFPISRPNLTFSTLTVSNMSPEDSSIYLCSVDQGGSETQYFGPGTRLLVL.

DNA of the CDR3: TGTGCCAGCGGCACTAGCGGGGGCCTCCAAGAGACCCAGTACTTC. It yields the protein CASGTSGGLQETQYF. The chain has TRBV18 and TRBJ2-5, with 11 bases identical to TRBD2. J lost 1 base, V lost 8 bases, and 6 bases had no gene match. The V gene's germline CDR1 is KGHSH and CDR2 LQKENI. This CDR3 has 15 amino acids.

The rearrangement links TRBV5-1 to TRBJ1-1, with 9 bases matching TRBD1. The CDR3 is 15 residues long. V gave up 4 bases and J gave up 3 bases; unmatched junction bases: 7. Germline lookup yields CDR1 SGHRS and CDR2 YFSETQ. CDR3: CASSPGDRDDTEAFF. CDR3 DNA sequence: TGCGCCAGCAGCCCAGGGGACAGGGACGACACTGAAGCTTTCTTT.

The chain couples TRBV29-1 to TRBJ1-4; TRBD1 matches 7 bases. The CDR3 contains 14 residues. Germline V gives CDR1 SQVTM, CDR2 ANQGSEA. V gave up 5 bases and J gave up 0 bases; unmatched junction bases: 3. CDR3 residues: CSVRTGSTNEKLFF. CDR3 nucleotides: TGCAGCGTTCGGACAGGCTCAACTAATGAAAAACTGTTTTTT. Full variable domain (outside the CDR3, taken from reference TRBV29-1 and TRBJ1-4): SAVISQKPSRDICQRGTSLTIQCQVDSQVTMMFWYRQQPGQSLTLIATANQGSEATYESGFVIDKFPISRPNLTFSTLTVSNMSPEDSSIYLCSVRTGSTNEKLFFGSGTQLSVL.

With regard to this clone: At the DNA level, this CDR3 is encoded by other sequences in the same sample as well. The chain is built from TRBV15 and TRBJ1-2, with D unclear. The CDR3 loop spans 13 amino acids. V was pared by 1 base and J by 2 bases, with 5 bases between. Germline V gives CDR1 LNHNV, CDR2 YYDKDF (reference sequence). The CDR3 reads CATSRAGNYGYTF. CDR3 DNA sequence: TGTGCCACCAGCAGAGCGGGAAACTATGGCTACACCTTC.

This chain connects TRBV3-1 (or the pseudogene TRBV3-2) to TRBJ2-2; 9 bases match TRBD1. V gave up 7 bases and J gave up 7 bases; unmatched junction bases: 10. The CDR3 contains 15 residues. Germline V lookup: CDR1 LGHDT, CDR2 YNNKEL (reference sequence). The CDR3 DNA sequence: TGTGCCAGCAATTCCCCGGGACAGGGTTTCGGGGAGCTGTTTTTT. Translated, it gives CASNSPGQGFGELFF.

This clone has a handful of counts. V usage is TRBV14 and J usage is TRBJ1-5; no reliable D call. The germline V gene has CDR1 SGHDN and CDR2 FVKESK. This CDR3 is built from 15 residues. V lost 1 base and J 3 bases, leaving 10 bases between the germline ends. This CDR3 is CASSQGLQPNQPQHF. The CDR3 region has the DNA TGTGCCAGCAGCCAAGGATTACAGCCCAATCAGCCCCAGCATTTT.

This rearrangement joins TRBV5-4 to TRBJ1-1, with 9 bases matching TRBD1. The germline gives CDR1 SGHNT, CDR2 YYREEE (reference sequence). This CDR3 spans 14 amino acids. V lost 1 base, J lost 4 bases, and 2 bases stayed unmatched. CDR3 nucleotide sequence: TGTGCCAGCAGCTTGCAGACAGGGGGCACTGAAGCTTTCTTT. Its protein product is CASSLQTGGTEAFF. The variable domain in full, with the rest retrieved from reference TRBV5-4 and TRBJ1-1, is ETGVTQSPTHLIKTRGQQVTLRCSSQSGHNTVSWYQQALGQGPQFIFQYYREEENGRGNFPPRFSGLQFPNYSSELNVNALELDDSALYLCASSLQTGGTEAFFGQGTRLTVV.

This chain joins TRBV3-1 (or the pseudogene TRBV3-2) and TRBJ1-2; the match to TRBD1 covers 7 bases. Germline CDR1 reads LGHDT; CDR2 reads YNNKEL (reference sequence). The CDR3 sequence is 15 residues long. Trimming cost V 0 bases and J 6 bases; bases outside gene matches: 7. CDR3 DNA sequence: TGTGCCAGCAGCCAAGAGGGGGGACAGTTTCATGGCTACACCTTC. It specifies CASSQEGGQFHGYTF.

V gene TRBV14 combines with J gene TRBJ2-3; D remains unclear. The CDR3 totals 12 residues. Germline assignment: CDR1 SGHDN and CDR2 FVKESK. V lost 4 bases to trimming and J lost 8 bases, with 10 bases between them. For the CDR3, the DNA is TGTGCCAGCAGCCTTCTATCCGGTACGCAGTATTTT. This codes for CASSLLSGTQYF.

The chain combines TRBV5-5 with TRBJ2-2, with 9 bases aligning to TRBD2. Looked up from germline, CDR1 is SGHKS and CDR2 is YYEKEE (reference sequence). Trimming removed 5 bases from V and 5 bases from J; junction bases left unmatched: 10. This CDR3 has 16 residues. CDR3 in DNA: TGTGCCAGCAGTCAAGGGGCTAGCGGGGTAACCGGGGAGCTGTTTTTT. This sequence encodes CASSQGASGVTGELFF.

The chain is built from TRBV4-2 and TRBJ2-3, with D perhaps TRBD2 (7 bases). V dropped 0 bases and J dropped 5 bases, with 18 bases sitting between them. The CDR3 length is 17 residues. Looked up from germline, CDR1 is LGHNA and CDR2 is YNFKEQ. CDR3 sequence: CASSQERGGPVRDTQYF. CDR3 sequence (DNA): TGTGCCAGCAGCCAAGAAAGGGGGGGGCCGGTCCGAGATACGCAGTATTTT.